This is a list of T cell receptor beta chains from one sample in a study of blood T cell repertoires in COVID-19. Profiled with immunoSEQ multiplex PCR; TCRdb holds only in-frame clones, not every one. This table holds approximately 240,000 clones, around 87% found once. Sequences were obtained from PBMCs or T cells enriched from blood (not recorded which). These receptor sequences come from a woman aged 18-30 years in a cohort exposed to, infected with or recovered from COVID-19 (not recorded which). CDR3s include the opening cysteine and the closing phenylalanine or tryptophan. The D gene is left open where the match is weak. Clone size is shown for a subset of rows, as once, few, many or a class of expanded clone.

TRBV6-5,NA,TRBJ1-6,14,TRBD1,TGTGCCAGCGGGGAGACAGGGATAAATTCACCCCTCCACTTT,CASGETGINSPLHF
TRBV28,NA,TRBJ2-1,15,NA,TGTGCCAGCATCTCCGGAGAAAACTCCTACAATGAGCAGTTCTTC,CASISGENSYNEQFF
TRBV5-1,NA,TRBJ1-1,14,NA,TGCGCCAGCAGCTTGGGACCGGGGGACACTGAAGCTTTCTTT,CASSLGPGDTEAFF
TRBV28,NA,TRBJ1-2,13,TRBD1,TGTGCCAGCAGAGTACAGGGGGCGGAAGGCTACACCTTC,CASRVQGAEGYTF
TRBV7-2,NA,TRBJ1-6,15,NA,TGTGCCAGCAGCTTGGTTGGCGGATCTAATTCACCCCTCCACTTT,CASSLVGGSNSPLHF
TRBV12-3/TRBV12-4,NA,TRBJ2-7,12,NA,TGTGCCAGCACCCTCTTTGGAGGCGAGCAGTACTTC,CASTLFGGEQYF
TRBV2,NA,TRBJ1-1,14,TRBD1,TGTGCCAGCAGGTCAGGGGGCTGGGACACTGAAGCTTTCTTT,CASRSGGWDTEAFF
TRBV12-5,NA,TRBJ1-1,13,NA,TGTGCTAGTGGTCCCGGGGAGGGTACTGAAGCTTTCTTT,CASGPGEGTEAFF
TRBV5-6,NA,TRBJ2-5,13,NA,TGTGCCAGCAGCTTGGCCTTACAAGAGACCCAGTACTTC,CASSLALQETQYF
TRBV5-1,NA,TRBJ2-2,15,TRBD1,TGCGCCAGCAGTTCGGGACAGGGGAACACCGGGGAGCTGTTTTTT,CASSSGQGNTGELFF
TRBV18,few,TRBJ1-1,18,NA,TGTGCCAGCTCACCACATTTTTTGGGGGCGTCAAAGGGGACTGAAGCTTTCTTT,CASSPHFLGASKGTEAFF
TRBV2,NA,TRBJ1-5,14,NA,TGTGCCAGCAGTGAAACGACAGGCAATCAGCCCCAGCATTTT,CASSETTGNQPQHF
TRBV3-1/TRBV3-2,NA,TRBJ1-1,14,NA,TGTGCCAGCAGCCAAGTCGACAGCAACACTGAAGCTTTCTTT,CASSQVDSNTEAFF
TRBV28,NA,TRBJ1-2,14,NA,TGTGCCAGCAGTTTGAGGCGGGAGAACTATGGCTACACCTTC,CASSLRRENYGYTF
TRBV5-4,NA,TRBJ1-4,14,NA,TGTGCCAGCAGCTTCCAGGGCGGTAATGAAAAACTGTTTTTT,CASSFQGGNEKLFF
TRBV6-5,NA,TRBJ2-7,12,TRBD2,TGTGCCACGATACTAGCGGGGGTCCAGCAGTACTTC,CATILAGVQQYF
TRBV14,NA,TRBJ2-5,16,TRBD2,TGTGCCAGCAGCCAAGAAGCGGGGGGCCAGCGAGAGACCCAGTACTTC,CASSQEAGGQRETQYF
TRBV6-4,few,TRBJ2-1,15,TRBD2,TGTGCCAGCAGTGAACTAGCGGGAGGCGGCAATGAGCAGTTCTTC,CASSELAGGGNEQFF
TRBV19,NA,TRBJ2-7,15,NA,TGTGCCACGTCTCCTTCCTCTCTAGAGGCCTACGAGCAGTACTTC,CATSPSSLEAYEQYF
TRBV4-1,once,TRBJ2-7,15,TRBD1,TGCGCCAGCAGCCCAAGACAGGGCACCTCCTACGAGCAGTACTTC,CASSPRQGTSYEQYF
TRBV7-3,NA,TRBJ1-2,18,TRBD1,TGTGCCAGCAGCTTAAACCCCCGGGGGACAGGGGGCAAGGATGGCTACACCTTC,CASSLNPRGTGGKDGYTF
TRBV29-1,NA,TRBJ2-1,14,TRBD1,TGCAGCGTTGAAGATGTGACAGGGGAGGATGAGCAGTTCTTC,CSVEDVTGEDEQFF
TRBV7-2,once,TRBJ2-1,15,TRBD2,TGTGCCAGCAGCCCAGAGGCTAGCGGGAGTAATGAGCAGTTCTTC,CASSPEASGSNEQFF
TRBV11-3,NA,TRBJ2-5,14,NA,TGTGCCAGCAGCTTAGACTACAGGGATCCTTCCCAGTACTTC,CASSLDYRDPSQYF
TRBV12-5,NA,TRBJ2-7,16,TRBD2,TGTGCTAGTGGTTTGGTATCTGCGGGAGGACCCTACGAGCAGTACTTC,CASGLVSAGGPYEQYF
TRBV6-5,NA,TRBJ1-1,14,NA,TGTGCCAGCAGTTACGGTCCGAGGAACACTGAAGCTTTCTTT,CASSYGPRNTEAFF
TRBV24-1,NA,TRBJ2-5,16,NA,TGTGCCACCAGTGATTTAAAGGGGCGCAGTCAAGAGACCCAGTACTTC,CATSDLKGRSQETQYF
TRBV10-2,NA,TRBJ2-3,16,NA,TGCGCCAGCAGAGCTACTCTAGAAATGGGCACAGATACGCAGTATTTT,CASRATLEMGTDTQYF
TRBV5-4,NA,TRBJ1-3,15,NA,TGTGCCAGCAGCTTGGAGGGGGGGTTGAGAAACACCATATATTTT,CASSLEGGLRNTIYF
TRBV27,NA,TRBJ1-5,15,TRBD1,TGTGCCAGCAGCCTACAGGGGAGTACCAATCAGCCCCAGCATTTT,CASSLQGSTNQPQHF
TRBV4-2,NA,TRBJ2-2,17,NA,TGTGCCAGCAGCCAACCATGGGCGGGCCAGGCGACCGGGGAGCTGTTTTTT,CASSQPWAGQATGELFF
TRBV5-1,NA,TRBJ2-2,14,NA,TGCGCCAGCAGCTCGGACACGAACACCGGGGAGCTGTTTTTT,CASSSDTNTGELFF
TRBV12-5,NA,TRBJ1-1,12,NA,TGTGCTAGTGGTTCCACGGGGACTGAAGCTTTCTTT,CASGSTGTEAFF
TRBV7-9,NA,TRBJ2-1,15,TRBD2,TGTGCCAGCAGCCAGGGGGGACTAGCGAGCAATGAGCAGTTCTTC,CASSQGGLASNEQFF
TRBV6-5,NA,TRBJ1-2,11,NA,TGTGCCAGCAGTAACAGGAATGGCTACACCTTC,CASSNRNGYTF
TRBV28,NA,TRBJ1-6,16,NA,TGTGCCAGCAGAAAATCCGGGACTCCCTATAATTCACCCCTCCACTTT,CASRKSGTPYNSPLHF
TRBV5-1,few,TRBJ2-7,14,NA,TGCGCCAGCGCTCCCCAGGGACATTCCTACGAGCAGTACTTC,CASAPQGHSYEQYF
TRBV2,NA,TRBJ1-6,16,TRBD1,TGTGCCAGCAGTGAAGCGCTAGGGGGCGGAAATTCACCCCTCCACTTT,CASSEALGGGNSPLHF
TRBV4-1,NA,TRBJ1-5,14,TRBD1,TGCGCCAGCAGCTTCGACAGGGGCAATCAGCCCCAGCATTTT,CASSFDRGNQPQHF
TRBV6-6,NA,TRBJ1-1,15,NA,TGTGCCAGCAGTTGGGAGGGCAGCATGAACACTGAAGCTTTCTTT,CASSWEGSMNTEAFF
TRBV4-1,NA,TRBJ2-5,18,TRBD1,TGCGCCAGCAGCCAAGAGATTACAGGGGGCCTGTACCAAGAGACCCAGTACTTC,CASSQEITGGLYQETQYF
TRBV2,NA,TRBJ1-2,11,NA,TGTGCCAGCAGTTACGACAGAGGCTACACCTTC,CASSYDRGYTF
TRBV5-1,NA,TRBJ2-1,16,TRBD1,TGCGCCAGCAGCGTCGGACAGGGACTGGCCTACAATGAGCAGTTCTTC,CASSVGQGLAYNEQFF
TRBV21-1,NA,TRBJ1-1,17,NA,TGTGCCAGCAGCAAAGATCCGGGGGGCGAAAGGAACACTGAAGCTTTCTTT,CASSKDPGGERNTEAFF
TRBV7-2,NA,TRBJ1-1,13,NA,TGTGCCAGCAGCTTGTCGACAGGCACTGAAGCTTTCTTT,CASSLSTGTEAFF
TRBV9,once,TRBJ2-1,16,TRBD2,TGTGCCAGCAGCGTAGAGGGCGGGAGTGTAGGCAATGAGCAGTTCTTC,CASSVEGGSVGNEQFF
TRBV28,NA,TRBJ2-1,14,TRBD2,TGTGCCAGCAGACCTAGCGGGGGGTTCAATGAGCAGTTCTTC,CASRPSGGFNEQFF
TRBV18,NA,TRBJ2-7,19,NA,TGTGCCAGCTCACCCACGTGGGCCGTCCAGGGGACATTCTCCTACGAGCAGTACTTC,CASSPTWAVQGTFSYEQYF
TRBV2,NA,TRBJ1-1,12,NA,TGTGCCATCCCACGGGGGGGCGCCGAAGCTTTCTTT,CAIPRGGAEAFF
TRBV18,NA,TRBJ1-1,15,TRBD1,TGTGCCAGCTCACCCGAACAGGGGGTGGCTGGTGAAGCTTTCTTT,CASSPEQGVAGEAFF
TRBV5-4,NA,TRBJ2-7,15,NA,TGTGCCAGCAGCGCACATACCAGGGGGGAATACGAGCAGTACTTC,CASSAHTRGEYEQYF
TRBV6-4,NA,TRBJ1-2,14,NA,TGTGCCAGCAGTGACTCGACGGCAGGCCGCGGCTACACCTTC,CASSDSTAGRGYTF
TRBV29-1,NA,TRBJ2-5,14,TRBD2,TGCAGCGTTGAGCTAGCGGGAGTTTTGGAGACCCAGTACTTC,CSVELAGVLETQYF
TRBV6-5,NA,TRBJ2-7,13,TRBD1,TGTGCCAGCAGTTATACTACAGGGGACGAGCAGTACTTC,CASSYTTGDEQYF
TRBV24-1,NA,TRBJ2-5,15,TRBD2,TGTGCCACCAGTGATTATGAGCGGGGCCAAGAGACCCAGTACTTC,CATSDYERGQETQYF